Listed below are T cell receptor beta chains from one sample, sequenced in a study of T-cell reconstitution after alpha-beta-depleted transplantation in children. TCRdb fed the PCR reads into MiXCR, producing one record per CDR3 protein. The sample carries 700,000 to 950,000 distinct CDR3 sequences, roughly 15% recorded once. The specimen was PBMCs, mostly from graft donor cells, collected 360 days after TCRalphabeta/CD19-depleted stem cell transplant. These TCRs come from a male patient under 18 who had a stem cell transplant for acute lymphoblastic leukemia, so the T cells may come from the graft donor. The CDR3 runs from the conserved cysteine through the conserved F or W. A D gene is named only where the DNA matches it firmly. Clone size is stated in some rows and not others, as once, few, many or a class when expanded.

CDR3 DNA: TGTGCCAGCAGTGTAGTCTGGGACTATTCCGACAATGAGCAGTTCTTC
CDR3 protein: CASSVVWDYSDNEQFF
V gene: TRBV6-1
D gene: TRBD2
clone size: few
J gene: TRBJ2-1

CDR3 DNA: TGTGCCAGCAGCCCCCCCTTTGCCCCAAGAGAGCAGTACTTC
CDR3 protein: CASSPPFAPREQYF
V gene: TRBV13
D gene: .
clone size: few
J gene: TRBJ2-7

CDR3 DNA: TGCGCCAGCAGCTTGCTGTGGCGTACTAGCCCCGGGGAGCTGTTTTTT
CDR3 protein: CASSLLWRTSPGELFF
V gene: TRBV5-1
D gene: .
clone size: few
J gene: TRBJ2-2

CDR3 DNA: TGTGCTAGTGGTCACGGACAGGGATCAGGTCAGCCCCAGCATTTT
CDR3 protein: CASGHGQGSGQPQHF
V gene: TRBV12-5
D gene: TRBD1
clone size: .
J gene: TRBJ1-5

CDR3 DNA: TGTGCCAGCAGCGCGGGACTGGGCCGTCTGTTCTTC
CDR3 protein: CASSAGLGRLFF
V gene: TRBV9
D gene: .
clone size: .
J gene: TRBJ2-1

CDR3 DNA: TGTGCTAGTGGTTTGTTAATTAGCGGGACCCTAGTGTACAATGAGCAGTTCTTC
CDR3 protein: CASGLLISGTLVYNEQFF
V gene: TRBV12-5
D gene: TRBD2
clone size: few
J gene: TRBJ2-1

CDR3 DNA: TGCGCCAGCAGCTTGGAGACTAGCGATGAGCAGTTCTTC
CDR3 protein: CASSLETSDEQFF
V gene: TRBV5-1
D gene: TRBD2
clone size: many
J gene: TRBJ2-1

CDR3 DNA: TGTGCCAGCAGCGAGTTGAGGACTAGCCGCAATGAGCAGTTCTTC
CDR3 protein: CASSELRTSRNEQFF
V gene: TRBV7-8
D gene: TRBD2
clone size: .
J gene: TRBJ2-1

CDR3 DNA: TGTGCCAGCAGTCAAGGTTGGGAATCCCTCCACTTT
CDR3 protein: CASSQGWESLHF
V gene: TRBV12-3/TRBV12-4
D gene: .
clone size: few
J gene: TRBJ1-6

CDR3 DNA: TGTGCCAGCAGTTACTCAGGGCGGGGAGATACGCAGTATTTT
CDR3 protein: CASSYSGRGDTQYF
V gene: TRBV6-5
D gene: .
clone size: once
J gene: TRBJ2-3

CDR3 DNA: TGCGCCAGCAGCTTGGTTGCGGGACAGGGCGGTGGTACGCAGTATTTT
CDR3 protein: CASSLVAGQGGGTQYF
V gene: TRBV5-1
D gene: TRBD1
clone size: .
J gene: TRBJ2-3

CDR3 DNA: TGTGCCACCAGCAGACCTTACACAGATACGCAGTATTTT
CDR3 protein: CATSRPYTDTQYF
V gene: TRBV15
D gene: .
clone size: .
J gene: TRBJ2-3